Each of the 10 T cell receptor beta chains below was sequenced from the same sample in a study of cytomegalovirus exposure and HLA in healthy donors. PCR was performed using 60 Vbeta and 13 Jbeta primers. The table came from immunoSEQ multiplex PCR; TCRdb's copy has only in-frame clones and leaves some out. The profile shows about 160,000 clones, 60% to 85% of them singletons. The sequenced sample was PBMCs. These receptors originate from a man between 45 and 60 years old in good health and CMV-seropositive.

For this clone: The junction departs from germline at one end; a sequencing error may be responsible. The chain recombines TRBV27 with TRBJ1-2; 7 bases are a match to TRBD1. The germline V gene has CDR1 MNHEY and CDR2 SMNVEV (reference sequence). The CDR3 has 12 residues. CDR3 residues: CASSFRGGGLPF. CDR3 sequence (DNA): TGTGCCAGCAGTTTTCGAGGGGGCGGTCTCCCCTTC.

This chain connects TRBV30 to TRBJ2-3, with a weak D call TRBD2 (5 bases). The CDR3 spans 15 residues. Germline loops: CDR1 GTSNPN, CDR2 SVGIG (reference sequence). Deletions cut 5 bases from V and 4 bases from J, with 19 bases between. Here the CDR3 DNA reads TGTGCCTGGGACCAGGTCGAGGAGGCCGCAGATACGCAGTATTTT. It is translated as CAWDQVEEAADTQYF.

This clone was recorded a few times. In DNA, the CDR3 is TGTGCCACCAGCAGAGGCGGGACTAGCGGGGGTATAACAGATACGCAGTATTTT. Translated, it gives CATSRGGTSGGITDTQYF. The rearrangement links TRBV15 to TRBJ2-3, with 14 positions matching TRBD2. CDR1 and CDR2 from the germline V gene are LNHNV and YYDKDF (reference sequence). The CDR3 extends over 18 amino acids. V was pared by 1 base and J by 3 bases, with 6 bases of the junction left unmatched.

This clone is a singleton in its sample. The chain couples TRBV5-1 to TRBJ1-6; 9 positions agree with TRBD1. The germline gives CDR1 SGHRS, CDR2 YFSETQ. This CDR3 comprises 16 residues. The V gene end was trimmed by 3 bases and the J gene end by 5 bases; junction bases not matched to a gene: 6. As DNA, the CDR3 is TGCGCCAGCAGCTACGACAGGGGGGTCAATAATTCACCCCTCCACTTT. Translation: CASSYDRGVNNSPLHF.

This clone was observed once. The rearrangement joins TRBV27 to TRBJ2-2, with D possibly matching TRBD2 (6 bases). Germline V lookup: CDR1 MNHEY, CDR2 SMNVEV (reference sequence). The CDR3 is 14 amino acids. The V end was cut by 2 bases, the J end by 9 bases, with 13 bases between. The CDR3: CASSLGGALRELFF. CDR3 DNA sequence: TGTGCCAGCAGTTTAGGAGGGGCCCTCCGGGAGCTGTTTTTT.

This clone was observed a handful of times. Additional DNA sequences in this sample encode the identical CDR3. The genes are TRBV30 and TRBJ1-2; tentatively, D is TRBD1 (5 bases). Germline V gene lookup returns CDR1 GTSNPN and CDR2 SVGIG (reference sequence). With 2 bases removed from V and 2 bases from J, the gap between germline ends came to 12 bases. This CDR3 is 14 amino acids long. The CDR3, as DNA: TGTGCCTGGAGTCCGCCAGGGCAGAACTATGGCTACACCTTC. Encoded protein: CAWSPPGQNYGYTF.

This chain connects TRBV7-3 to TRBJ2-2, with 7 bases aligning to TRBD2. Germline values: CDR1 SGHTA, CDR2 FQGTGA. The CDR3 has 14 amino acids. J lost 4 bases, V lost 1 base, and 0 bases had no gene match. DNA of the CDR3: TGTGCCAGCAGCTTAAGGGGGGGCACCGGGGAGCTGTTTTTT. Protein: CASSLRGGTGELFF.

This clone showed up just a few times. The genes are TRBV11-2 and TRBJ1-4; unclear D gene. This CDR3 has 18 amino acids. V was cut by 0 bases and J by 5 bases, with 19 bases left in between. The germline CDR1 and CDR2 sequences are SGHAT and FQNNGV. The CDR3 DNA sequence: TGTGCCAGCAGCTTAGAGCCCCCACGGCGGGTGGGAAATGAAAAACTGTTTTTT. This translates into CASSLEPPRRVGNEKLFF.

The CDR3: CASSRTSTNSYEQYF. The CDR3 DNA reads TGTGCCAGTAGTAGGACTAGCACTAACTCCTACGAGCAGTACTTC. This chain joins TRBV19 and TRBJ2-7; TRBD2 agrees at 8 bases. The V segment lost 4 bases and the J segment 0 bases; nucleotides outside the gene matches: 5. Germline loops: CDR1 LNHDA, CDR2 SQIVND (reference sequence). The CDR3 runs 15 residues.

V usage is TRBV12-5 and J usage is TRBJ2-7; TRBD1 matches at 9 bases. The length of the CDR3 is 15 residues. The germline V gene encodes CDR1 LGHNT and CDR2 FRNRAP. Losses at the gene ends were 5 bases for V and 0 bases for J; bases not matched to a gene: 5. The CDR3 coding sequence is TGTGCTAGTGGTCCCGGGACAGGGTCCTCCTACGAGCAGTACTTC. It yields the protein CASGPGTGSSYEQYF. Variable domain in full (rest from reference TRBV12-5 and TRBJ2-7): DARVTQTPRHKVTEMGQEVTMRCQPILGHNTVFWYRQTMMQGLELLAYFRNRAPLDDSGMPKDRFSAEMPDATLATLKIQPSEPRDSAVYFCASGPGTGSSYEQYFGPGTRLTVT.